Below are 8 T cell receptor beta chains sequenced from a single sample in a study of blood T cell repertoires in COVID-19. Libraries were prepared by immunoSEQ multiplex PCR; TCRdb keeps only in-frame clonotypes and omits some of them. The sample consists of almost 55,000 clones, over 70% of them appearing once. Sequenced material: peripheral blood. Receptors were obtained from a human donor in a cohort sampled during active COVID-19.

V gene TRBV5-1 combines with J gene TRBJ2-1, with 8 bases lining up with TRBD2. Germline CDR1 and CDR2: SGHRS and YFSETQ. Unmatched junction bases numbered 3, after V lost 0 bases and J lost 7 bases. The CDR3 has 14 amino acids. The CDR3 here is CASSLGVAGNEQFF. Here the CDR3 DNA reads TGCGCCAGCAGCTTGGGGGTAGCGGGAAATGAGCAGTTCTTC. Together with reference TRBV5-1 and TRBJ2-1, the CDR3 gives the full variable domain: KAGVTQTPRYLIKTRGQQVTLSCSPISGHRSVSWYQQTPGQGLQFLFEYFSETQRNKGNFPGRFSGRQFSNSRSEMNVSTLELGDSALYLCASSLGVAGNEQFFGPGTRLTVL.

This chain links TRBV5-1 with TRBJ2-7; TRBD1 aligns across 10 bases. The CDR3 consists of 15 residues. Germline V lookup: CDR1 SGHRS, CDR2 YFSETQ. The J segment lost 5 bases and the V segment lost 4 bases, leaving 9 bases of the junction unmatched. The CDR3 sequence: CASSTGQGLIDEQYF. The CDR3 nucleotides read TGCGCCAGCAGCACGGGACAGGGGTTAATCGACGAGCAGTACTTC.

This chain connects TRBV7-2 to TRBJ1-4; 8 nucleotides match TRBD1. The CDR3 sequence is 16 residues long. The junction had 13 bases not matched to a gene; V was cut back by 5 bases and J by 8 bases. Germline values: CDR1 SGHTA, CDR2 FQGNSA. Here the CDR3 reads CASSKDRVVPGEKLFF. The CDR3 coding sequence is TGTGCCAGCAGCAAGGACAGGGTGGTCCCAGGAGAAAAACTGTTTTTT.

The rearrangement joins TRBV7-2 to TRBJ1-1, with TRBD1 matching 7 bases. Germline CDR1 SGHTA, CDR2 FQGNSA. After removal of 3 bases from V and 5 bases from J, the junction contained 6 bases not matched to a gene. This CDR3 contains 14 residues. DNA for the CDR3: TGTGCCAGCAGCTTGGTCGACAGGGAGACTGAAGCTTTCTTT. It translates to CASSLVDRETEAFF.

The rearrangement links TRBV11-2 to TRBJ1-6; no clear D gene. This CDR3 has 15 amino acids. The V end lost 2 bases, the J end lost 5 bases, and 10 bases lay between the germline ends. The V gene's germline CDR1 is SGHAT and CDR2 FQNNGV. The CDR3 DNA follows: TGTGCCAGCAGCTTATTTTTGGCGGATAATTCACCCCTCCACTTT. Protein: CASSLFLADNSPLHF.

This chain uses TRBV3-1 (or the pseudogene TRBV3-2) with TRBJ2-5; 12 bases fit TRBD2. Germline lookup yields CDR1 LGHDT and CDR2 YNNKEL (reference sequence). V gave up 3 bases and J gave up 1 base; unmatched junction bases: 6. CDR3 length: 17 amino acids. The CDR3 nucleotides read TGTGCCAGCAGCCACGAAGGACTAGCGGGGCCCCAAGAGACCCAGTACTTC. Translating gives CASSHEGLAGPQETQYF.

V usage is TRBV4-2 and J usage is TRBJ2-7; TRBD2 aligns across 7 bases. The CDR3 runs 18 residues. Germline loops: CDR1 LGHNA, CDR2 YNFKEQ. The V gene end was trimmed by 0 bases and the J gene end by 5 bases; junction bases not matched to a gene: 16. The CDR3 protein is CASSQDPSPYGGRDEQYF. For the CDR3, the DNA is TGTGCCAGCAGCCAAGACCCCTCCCCCTATGGCGGGAGAGACGAGCAGTACTTC.

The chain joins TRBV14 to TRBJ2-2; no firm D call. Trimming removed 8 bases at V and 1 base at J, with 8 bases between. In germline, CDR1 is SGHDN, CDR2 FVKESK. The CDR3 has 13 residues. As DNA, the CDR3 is TGTGCCAGCGGTGCGGTGAACACCGGGGAGCTGTTTTTT. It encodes CASGAVNTGELFF.